This note documents a single TCR beta chain sequence. Its antigen is currently unknown. These data belong to a study of cytomegalovirus exposure and HLA in healthy donors. Findings and caveats of the study: The study listed some 160 cytomegalovirus-associated TCR beta chains. A likely sequencing artifact accounted for one observed cluster of highly shared sequence variants. Per a later analysis, HLA-associated TCR beta chains showed more clonal expansion than other, equally common TCR beta chains. Most of the CMV-associated TCR beta chains (in a later analysis) appeared to be HLA-restricted.

The PCR used 60 Vbeta and 13 Jbeta primers. Assay: immunoSEQ multiplex PCR; the TCRdb copy retains only in-frame clones and omits some. This table has about 170,000 clones, approximately 67% appearing once. CDR1 and CDR2 from the germline V gene are MNHNY and SVGAGI (reference sequence). The CDR3 is made up of 13 amino acids. V shed 0 bases and J shed 5 bases, with 4 bases lying between them. The chain is built from TRBV6-6 and TRBJ1-4; D unresolved. This TCR came from a man aged 40-49 years in good health and CMV-seronegative. What was sequenced was PBMCs. The CDR3 reads CASSYSYNEKLFF. The CDR3 DNA follows: TGTGCCAGCAGTTACTCCTACAATGAAAAACTGTTTTTT.